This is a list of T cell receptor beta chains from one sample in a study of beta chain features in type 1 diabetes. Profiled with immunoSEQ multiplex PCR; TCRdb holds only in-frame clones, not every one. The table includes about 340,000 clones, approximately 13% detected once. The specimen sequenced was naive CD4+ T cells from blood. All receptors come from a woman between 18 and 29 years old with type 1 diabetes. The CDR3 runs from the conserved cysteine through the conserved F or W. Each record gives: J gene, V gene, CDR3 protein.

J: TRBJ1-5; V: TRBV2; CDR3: CASRGDYSNQPQHF
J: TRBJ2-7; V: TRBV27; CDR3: CASSSYRDNYEQYF
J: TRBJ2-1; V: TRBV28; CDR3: CATTRGASYNEQFF
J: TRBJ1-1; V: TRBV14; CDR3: CASSQRGAEAFF
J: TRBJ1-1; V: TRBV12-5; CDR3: CASGSGTGEAFF
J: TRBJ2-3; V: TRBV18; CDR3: CASSPSQTAWTDTQYF
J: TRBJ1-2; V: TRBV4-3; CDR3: CASSQDPYSAHGYTF
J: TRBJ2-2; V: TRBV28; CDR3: CASSSGGANTGELFF
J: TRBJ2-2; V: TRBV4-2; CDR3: CASSQDMGAGGTGELFF
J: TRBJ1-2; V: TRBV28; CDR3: CASMIWGEDTYGYTF
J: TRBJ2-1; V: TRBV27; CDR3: CASSPGAWSGNEQFF
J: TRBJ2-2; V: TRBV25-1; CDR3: CASNQQGSGELFF
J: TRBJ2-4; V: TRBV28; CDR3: CASSSGQLGKNIQYF
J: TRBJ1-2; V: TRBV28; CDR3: CASSSLIQGAGYGYTF
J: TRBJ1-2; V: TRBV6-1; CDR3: CASNVQGDDGYTF
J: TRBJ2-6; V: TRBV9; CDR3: CASKGQGARGANVLTF
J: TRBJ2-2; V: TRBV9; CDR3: CASSPGLAGAAGTGELFF
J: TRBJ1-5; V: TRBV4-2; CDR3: CASSQDHPGQLHQPQHF
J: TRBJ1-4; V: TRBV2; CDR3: CASSDGRGLGKLFF
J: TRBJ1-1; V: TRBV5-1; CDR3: CASSLVARGTEAFF
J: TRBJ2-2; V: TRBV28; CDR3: CASNLWRGRELFF
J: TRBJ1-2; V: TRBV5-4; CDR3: CASSFSRDASSGYTF
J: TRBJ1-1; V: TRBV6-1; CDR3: CASSAARFMNTEAFF
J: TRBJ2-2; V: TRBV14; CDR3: CASRTGLETGELFF
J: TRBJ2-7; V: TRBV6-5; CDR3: CASSLRDTLYEQYF
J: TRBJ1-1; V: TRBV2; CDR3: CASRARGGTFF
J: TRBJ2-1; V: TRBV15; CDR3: CATSRVWGTSGRDNEQFF
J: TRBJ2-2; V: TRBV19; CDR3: CASSINPLRDRVMRTGELFF
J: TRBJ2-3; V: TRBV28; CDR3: CASSPAGYRADTQYF
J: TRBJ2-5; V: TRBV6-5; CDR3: CASRPGIGETQYF